This entry is about one TCR beta chain. Only a few counts were recorded for this clone. Its recognized antigen is unknown. Base qualities were left out, and no much larger clone turns up one base away. The data originate from a study of CD8+ T cells in alopecia areata (dated by TCRdb to between 2017 and 2018). For the wider study: Treated patients were enrolled in an open-label pilot trial of oral tofacitinib at 5 to 10 mg twice daily for moderate-to-severe alopecia areata. High-throughput TCRbeta sequencing was used to examine T cell clonal expansion in alopecia areata in both the C3H/HeJ mouse model and human patients. Scalp clonality was compared among normal scalp (n=4), patchy alopecia areata scalp (n=8), and alopecia totalis/universalis scalp (n=8). In humans, TCRbeta sequencing was performed on scalp tissue and on sorted CD4+ and CD8+ peripheral blood T cells from healthy controls and from patients with patchy or totalis/universalis alopecia areata. The RNA source kit depended on sample type: the PAXgene miRNA kit for fixed scalp, the miRNeasy kit for PBMCs, and the RNeasy kit for mouse skin. Tofacitinib-treated patients had biopsies at baseline and at 4 and 24 weeks of treatment, with a later scalp biopsy in several patients. Patients stayed on tofacitinib for 6 to 18 months and then had 6 months of follow-up off drug so that delayed response and recurrence could be assessed. Amplification of TCRbeta CDR3 regions was done by immunoSEQ multiplex PCR using 35 Vbeta forward primers and 13 Jbeta reverse primers.

Receptor amplification or capture employed the immunoSEQ multiplex PCR assay. To provide template for TCR sequencing, every sample had RNA extracted and reverse transcribed into cDNA. First-strand cDNA was synthesized using SuperScript III with a 2:1 mix of oligo-dT and random hexamers. A synthetic immune receptor repertoire was used to measure amplification bias, and any remaining bias was corrected computationally. On the authors' methods: After raw reads were preprocessed to remove errors, the CDR3 was defined following IMGT conventions as running from the conserved cysteine to phenylalanine. Clonality was computed as 1 minus the Shannon entropy, with the entropy normalized by log2 of the number of productive unique TCRs. Whether scalp clones were CD4 or CD8 was inferred by matching scalp TCRbeta sequences against CD4 and CD8 repertoires sorted from blood. TCRdb stores this immuneACCESS table with in-frame sequences only. Part of the clones is absent; in the studies checked, under half of the shortfall reflects unresolved V genes, and no reason is known for the rest. D and trimming were read from the DNA, whereas the V and J calls and clone size are those reported in that table. This sample holds about 180,000 clones; around 60% were observed only once. 14% to 15% of the sample is taken by the ten largest.

What the authors observed across the whole study: Shared TCR sequences between patients were less evident than in mice, which may be partly attributable to HLA diversity in the patient population. Unlike mouse skin, where gammadelta T cells dominate, normal human skin contains resident alphabeta T cells that get sequenced too, which complicates analysis of the scalp TCR repertoire. Lesional scalp, especially in alopecia totalis/universalis, showed higher clonality and more expanded CD8+ clones than normal scalp, suggesting antigenic drive.

Taken from cysteine to phenylalanine, the CDR3 has 14 residues. Kept here is only the CDR3 DNA, which spans 42 bases and is read in frame from base 1. The junction shows trimming of 1 base on V and 3 bases on J, plus 10 bases between the germline ends. CDR1 is given as SGHAT and CDR2 as FQNNGV, both from the germline V gene. This specimen's time point label, per the study, means: baseline before oral tofacitinib. Lesional scalp punch biopsies and peripheral blood were obtained from alopecia areata patients. PBMCs were isolated by density centrifugation and stained for CD3, CD4 and CD8, and CD4+ and CD8+ T cells were sorted on a FACSAria.

The rearrangement combines TRBV11-2 with TRBJ2-7; no D gene can be assigned with confidence. The TCR was taken from a human donor with alopecia areata. The sequencing here drew on CD4+ T cells sorted from blood, taken at week 0. The CDR3 reads CASSLVQVGYEQYF. Here is the DNA: TGTGCCAGCAGCTTAGTCCAGGTGGGCTACGAGCAGTACTTC.